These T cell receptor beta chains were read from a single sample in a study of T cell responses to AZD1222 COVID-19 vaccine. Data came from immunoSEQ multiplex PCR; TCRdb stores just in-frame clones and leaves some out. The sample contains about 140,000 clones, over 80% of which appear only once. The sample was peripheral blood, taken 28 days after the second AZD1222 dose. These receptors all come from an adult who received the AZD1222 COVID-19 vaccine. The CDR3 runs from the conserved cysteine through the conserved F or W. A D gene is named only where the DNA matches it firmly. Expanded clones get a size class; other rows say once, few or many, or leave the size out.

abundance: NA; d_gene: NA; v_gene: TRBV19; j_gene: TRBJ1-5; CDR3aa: CASSIQGYQPQHF; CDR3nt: TGTGCCAGTAGTATACAGGGCTATCAGCCCCAGCATTTT
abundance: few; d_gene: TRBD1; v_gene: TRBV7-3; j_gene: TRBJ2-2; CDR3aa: CASSSQGAPGELFF; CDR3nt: TGTGCCAGCAGCTCCCAGGGGGCGCCCGGGGAGCTGTTTTTT
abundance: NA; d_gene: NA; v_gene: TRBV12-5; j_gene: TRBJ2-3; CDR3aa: CASGLVDPGDTQYF; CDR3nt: TGTGCTAGTGGTTTGGTAGACCCCGGCGATACGCAGTATTTT
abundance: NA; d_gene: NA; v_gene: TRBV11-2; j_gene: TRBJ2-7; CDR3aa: CASSSVRGSTLEQYF; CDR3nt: TGTGCCAGCAGCTCCGTTCGGGGGAGTACGCTCGAGCAGTACTTC
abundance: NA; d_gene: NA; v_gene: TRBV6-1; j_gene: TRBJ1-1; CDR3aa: CASSERGWDTEAFF; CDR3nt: TGTGCCAGCAGTGAACGAGGATGGGACACTGAAGCTTTCTTT
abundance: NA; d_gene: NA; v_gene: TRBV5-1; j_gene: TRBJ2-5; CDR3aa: CASSSAGGEESQYF; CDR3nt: TGCGCCAGCAGTTCCGCCGGGGGAGAAGAGAGCCAGTACTTC
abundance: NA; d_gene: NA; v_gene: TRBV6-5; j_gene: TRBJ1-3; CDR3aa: CASSYSPDSGNTIYF; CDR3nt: TGTGCCAGCAGTTACTCTCCGGACTCTGGAAACACCATATATTTT
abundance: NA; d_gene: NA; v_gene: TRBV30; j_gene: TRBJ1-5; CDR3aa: CAWSLRINQPQHF; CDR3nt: TGTGCCTGGAGCCTTCGGATTAATCAGCCCCAGCATTTT
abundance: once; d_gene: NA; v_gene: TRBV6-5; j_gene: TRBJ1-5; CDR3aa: CASGPTSNQPQHF; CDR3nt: TGTGCCAGCGGACCGACGAGCAATCAGCCCCAGCATTTT
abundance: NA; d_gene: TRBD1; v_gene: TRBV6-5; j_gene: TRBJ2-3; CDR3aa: CASNTGQGAADTQYF; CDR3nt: TGTGCCAGCAACACGGGACAGGGGGCGGCAGATACGCAGTATTTT
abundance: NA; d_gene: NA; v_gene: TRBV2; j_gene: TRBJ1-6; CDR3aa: CASSELLGTRSPSSFSSYNSPLHF; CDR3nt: TGTGCCAGCAGTGAATTATTGGGAACCCGTTCACCGAGCTCGTTCAGCTCCTATAATTCACCCCTCCACTTT
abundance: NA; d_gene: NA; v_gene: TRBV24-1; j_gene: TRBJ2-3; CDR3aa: CATIGNRGSGTDTQYF; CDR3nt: TGTGCCACCATAGGTAACCGGGGGTCGGGCACAGATACGCAGTATTTT
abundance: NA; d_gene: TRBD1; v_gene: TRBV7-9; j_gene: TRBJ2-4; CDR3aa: CASSYGGQGNIQYF; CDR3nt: TGTGCCAGCAGTTATGGCGGACAGGGGAACATTCAGTACTTC
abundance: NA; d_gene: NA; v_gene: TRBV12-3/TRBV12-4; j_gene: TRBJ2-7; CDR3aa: CASAINPYEQYF; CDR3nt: TGTGCCAGCGCCATTAACCCCTACGAGCAGTACTTC
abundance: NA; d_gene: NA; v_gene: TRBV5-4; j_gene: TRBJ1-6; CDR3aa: CASSPGQGSSPLHF; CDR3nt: TGTGCCAGCAGCCCCGGGCAGGGCAGTTCACCCCTCCACTTT
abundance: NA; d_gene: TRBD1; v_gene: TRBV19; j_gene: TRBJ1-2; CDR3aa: CASTPGGVYYGYTF; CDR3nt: TGTGCCAGTACCCCAGGGGGAGTTTACTATGGCTACACCTTC
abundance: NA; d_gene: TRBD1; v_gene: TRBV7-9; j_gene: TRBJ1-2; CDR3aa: CASSLRDRANYGYTF; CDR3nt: TGTGCCAGCAGCTTAAGGGACAGGGCTAACTATGGCTACACCTTC
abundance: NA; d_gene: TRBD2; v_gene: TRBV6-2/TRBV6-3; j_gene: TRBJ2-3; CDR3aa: CASSPSGGTDTQYF; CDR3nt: TGTGCCAGCAGCCCTAGCGGGGGCACAGATACGCAGTATTTT
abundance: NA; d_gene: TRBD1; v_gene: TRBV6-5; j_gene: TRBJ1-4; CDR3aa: CASSYGGTGGEKLFF; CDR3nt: TGTGCCAGCAGTTACGGCGGGACAGGGGGCGAAAAACTGTTTTTT
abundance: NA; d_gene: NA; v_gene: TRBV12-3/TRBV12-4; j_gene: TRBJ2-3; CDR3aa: CASRSAADTQYF; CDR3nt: TGTGCCAGCAGGTCGGCCGCAGATACGCAGTATTTT
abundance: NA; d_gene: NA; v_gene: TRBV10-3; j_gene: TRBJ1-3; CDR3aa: CAIRGTYSGNTIYF; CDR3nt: TGTGCCATCAGGGGGACATACTCTGGAAACACCATATATTTT
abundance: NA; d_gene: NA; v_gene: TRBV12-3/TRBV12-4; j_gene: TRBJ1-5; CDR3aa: CASSRNQPQHF; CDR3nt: TGTGCCAGCAGCCGAAATCAGCCCCAGCATTTT
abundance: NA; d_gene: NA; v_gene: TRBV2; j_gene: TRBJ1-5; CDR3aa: CASSEPNNQPQHF; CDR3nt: TGTGCCAGCAGTGAACCGAACAATCAGCCCCAGCATTTT